The rows below give T cell receptor beta chains drawn from one sample of a study of human T cells and chemical hapten exposure. TCRdb recomputed calls from the RACE reads with MiXCR, one row per CDR3 protein. The table lists around 75,000 distinct CDR3 sequences, over 9.5% of them singletons. Sequences were derived from whole blood, sampled in connection with sensitization to the hapten diphenylcyclopropenone (DPC). The receptors come from a woman aged 60-70 years with alopecia areata. Some clones in this sample may be carry-over from other donors' samples. The CDR3 runs from the conserved cysteine through the conserved F or W. The order of the fields is CDR3 DNA, CDR3 protein, clone size, J gene, V gene, D gene, CDR3 length. D genes are given only for firm matches. Not every row has a clone size; where given, it reads once, few, many or a size class.

cdr3_nt: TGTGCCAGCAGCTTAGCGCGGGTCGGGCTTTACGAGCAGTACTTC; cdr3_aa: CASSLARVGLYEQYF; clone_size: many; j_call: TRBJ2-7; v_call: TRBV7-2; d_call: -; cdr3_length: 15
cdr3_nt: TGTGCCAGCAGGCGGGACAGCTCTGGAAACACCATATATTTT; cdr3_aa: CASRRDSSGNTIYF; clone_size: -; j_call: TRBJ1-3; v_call: TRBV6-5; d_call: TRBD1; cdr3_length: 14
cdr3_nt: TGCAGTGCTAGAACTCAGGGAATAGGTGAAAAACTGTTTTTT; cdr3_aa: CSARTQGIGEKLFF; clone_size: -; j_call: TRBJ1-4; v_call: TRBV20-1; d_call: -; cdr3_length: 14
cdr3_nt: TGCGCCAGCAGCACCGGGACTAGCGGCTCCGGGACCCAGTACTTC; cdr3_aa: CASSTGTSGSGTQYF; clone_size: few; j_call: TRBJ2-5; v_call: TRBV5-1; d_call: TRBD2; cdr3_length: 15
cdr3_nt: TGTGCCAGCAGCCCACCTACTAGTAAAGAGACCCAGTACTTC; cdr3_aa: CASSPPTSKETQYF; clone_size: -; j_call: TRBJ2-5; v_call: TRBV7-2; d_call: -; cdr3_length: 14
cdr3_nt: TGTGCCAGCAGTTACGCGGGGGGCTCTGGAAACACCATATATTTT; cdr3_aa: CASSYAGGSGNTIYF; clone_size: -; j_call: TRBJ1-3; v_call: TRBV6-6; d_call: -; cdr3_length: 15
cdr3_nt: TGCGCCAGCAGCTCGAGGGGGCTCGCAGATACGCAGTATTTT; cdr3_aa: CASSSRGLADTQYF; clone_size: many; j_call: TRBJ2-3; v_call: TRBV5-1; d_call: TRBD1; cdr3_length: 14
cdr3_nt: TGCGCCACCCGGCGGGGGGACCAAATTGCTGAGCAGTTCTTC; cdr3_aa: CATRRGDQIAEQFF; clone_size: few; j_call: TRBJ2-1; v_call: TRBV10-2; d_call: TRBD2; cdr3_length: 14
cdr3_nt: TGTGCCAGCAGTGAAGAGTATGATAACTATGGCTACACCTTC; cdr3_aa: CASSEEYDNYGYTF; clone_size: -; j_call: TRBJ1-2; v_call: TRBV2; d_call: -; cdr3_length: 14
cdr3_nt: TGTGCCAGCAGCTCCGGAGGCGAGCAGTACTTC; cdr3_aa: CASSSGGEQYF; clone_size: few; j_call: TRBJ2-7; v_call: TRBV9; d_call: -; cdr3_length: 11
cdr3_nt: TGTGCCAGCAGCACGCGGACGGGCTTGTTAAAGACTGAAGCTTTCTTT; cdr3_aa: CASSTRTGLLKTEAFF; clone_size: -; j_call: TRBJ1-1; v_call: TRBV21-1; d_call: -; cdr3_length: 16
cdr3_nt: TGTGCCAGTAGTATCAACAATCAGCCCCAGCATTTT; cdr3_aa: CASSINNQPQHF; clone_size: few; j_call: TRBJ1-5; v_call: TRBV19; d_call: -; cdr3_length: 12
cdr3_nt: TGCGCCAGCAGCCAAGAAAACAGTGGGACGCAGTATTTT; cdr3_aa: CASSQENSGTQYF; clone_size: many; j_call: TRBJ2-3; v_call: TRBV4-1; d_call: -; cdr3_length: 13
cdr3_nt: TGCGCCAGCAGAAGAGAATTGAGTAACCAAGAGACCCAGTACTTC; cdr3_aa: CASRRELSNQETQYF; clone_size: many; j_call: TRBJ2-5; v_call: TRBV5-1; d_call: -; cdr3_length: 15
cdr3_nt: TGTGCCAGCAGTCCCGGTATGGGGGGACAGGGAGGAATCGGAGCTTTCTTT; cdr3_aa: CASSPGMGGQGGIGAFF; clone_size: few; j_call: TRBJ1-1; v_call: TRBV2; d_call: TRBD1; cdr3_length: 17
cdr3_nt: TGTGCCAGCAGTCAACAACCCTACACAGATACGCAGTATTTT; cdr3_aa: CASSQQPYTDTQYF; clone_size: many; j_call: TRBJ2-3; v_call: TRBV28; d_call: -; cdr3_length: 14
cdr3_nt: TGTGCCAGCAGACCGACTTTACATACGCAGTATTTT; cdr3_aa: CASRPTLHTQYF; clone_size: -; j_call: TRBJ2-3; v_call: TRBV11-2; d_call: -; cdr3_length: 12
cdr3_nt: TGTGCCAGCAGCTTGTCGTGGACAGCTAATGAAAAACTGTTTTTT; cdr3_aa: CASSLSWTANEKLFF; clone_size: many; j_call: TRBJ1-4; v_call: TRBV5-5; d_call: -; cdr3_length: 15
cdr3_nt: TGTGCCAGCAGTGAAATCGGGGGTTTCTTT; cdr3_aa: CASSEIGGFF; clone_size: few; j_call: TRBJ1-1; v_call: TRBV2; d_call: -; cdr3_length: 10
cdr3_nt: TGTGCCAGCAGCTTAGCGTTGACTGGGGCAGGGGAGACAGCCAAAAACATTCAGTACTTC; cdr3_aa: CASSLALTGAGETAKNIQYF; clone_size: many; j_call: TRBJ2-4; v_call: TRBV7-9; d_call: -; cdr3_length: 20
cdr3_nt: TGTGCCAGCAGTTTGACTGGGGACGCCGGGGAGCTGTTTTTT; cdr3_aa: CASSLTGDAGELFF; clone_size: many; j_call: TRBJ2-2; v_call: TRBV12-3/TRBV12-4; d_call: -; cdr3_length: 14
cdr3_nt: TGTGCCAGCAGCGATGTCAGGACCGGCATCAATGGCTACACCTTC; cdr3_aa: CASSDVRTGINGYTF; clone_size: few; j_call: TRBJ1-2; v_call: TRBV7-2; d_call: -; cdr3_length: 15
cdr3_nt: TGTGCCAGCAGTGTTGGTTACGAGCAGTACTTC; cdr3_aa: CASSVGYEQYF; clone_size: -; j_call: TRBJ2-7; v_call: TRBV2; d_call: -; cdr3_length: 11
cdr3_nt: TGTGCCTGGAGTGTACTCCAGGGGGGGGATGGCTACACCTTC; cdr3_aa: CAWSVLQGGDGYTF; clone_size: -; j_call: TRBJ1-2; v_call: TRBV30; d_call: TRBD1; cdr3_length: 14
cdr3_nt: TGTGCCAGCAGCTCCCTAACAGGGCTCCCCCACACAGATACGCAGTATTTT; cdr3_aa: CASSSLTGLPHTDTQYF; clone_size: many; j_call: TRBJ2-3; v_call: TRBV11-2; d_call: -; cdr3_length: 17
cdr3_nt: TGTGCCAGCAGCTCCCTCCTGACAGTGCATGGCTACACCTTC; cdr3_aa: CASSSLLTVHGYTF; clone_size: few; j_call: TRBJ1-2; v_call: TRBV11-2; d_call: -; cdr3_length: 14
cdr3_nt: TGTGCCACCAGTGATTCCGATGGCTACACCTTC; cdr3_aa: CATSDSDGYTF; clone_size: few; j_call: TRBJ1-2; v_call: TRBV24-1; d_call: -; cdr3_length: 11
cdr3_nt: TGTGCCAGCAGTTTGTTCGGACCTCGCACAGATACGCAGTATTTT; cdr3_aa: CASSLFGPRTDTQYF; clone_size: many; j_call: TRBJ2-3; v_call: TRBV12-3/TRBV12-4; d_call: -; cdr3_length: 15
cdr3_nt: TGTGCCAGCAAAGAGTGGTCTGGGGAGAAACTGTTTTTT; cdr3_aa: CASKEWSGEKLFF; clone_size: many; j_call: TRBJ1-4; v_call: TRBV27; d_call: -; cdr3_length: 13
cdr3_nt: TGTGCCATCAGTGGCGGGGGTACCACTGAAGCTTTCTTT; cdr3_aa: CAISGGGTTEAFF; clone_size: -; j_call: TRBJ1-1; v_call: TRBV10-3; d_call: -; cdr3_length: 13
cdr3_nt: TGTGCCAGCAGTTACTCCAGGGAGAAAGTCTATGGCTACACCTTC; cdr3_aa: CASSYSREKVYGYTF; clone_size: many; j_call: TRBJ1-2; v_call: TRBV6-2/TRBV6-3; d_call: -; cdr3_length: 15
cdr3_nt: TGTGCTAGTGGTTTGAGCCCCACCGGGAAAAACACAGATACGCAGTATTTT; cdr3_aa: CASGLSPTGKNTDTQYF; clone_size: many; j_call: TRBJ2-3; v_call: TRBV12-5; d_call: -; cdr3_length: 17
cdr3_nt: TGCAGCGTTGAAGTAGGGGGGAATCAGCCCCAGCATTTT; cdr3_aa: CSVEVGGNQPQHF; clone_size: -; j_call: TRBJ1-5; v_call: TRBV29-1; d_call: -; cdr3_length: 13
cdr3_nt: TGTGCTAGTGGGACGGGTGAGGCTTTCTTT; cdr3_aa: CASGTGEAFF; clone_size: -; j_call: TRBJ1-1; v_call: TRBV12-5; d_call: -; cdr3_length: 10
cdr3_nt: TGCAGTGCTAGAGGGGGGCAGGGGGCCCCCTACGAGCAGTACTTC; cdr3_aa: CSARGGQGAPYEQYF; clone_size: -; j_call: TRBJ2-7; v_call: TRBV20-1; d_call: TRBD1; cdr3_length: 15
cdr3_nt: TGCGCCAGCAGCTTGGGGCTCCTGCGCTATGGCTACACCTTC; cdr3_aa: CASSLGLLRYGYTF; clone_size: -; j_call: TRBJ1-2; v_call: TRBV5-1; d_call: -; cdr3_length: 14
cdr3_nt: TGTGCCAGCAGCTCCCGGGACAGTACTAACTATGGCTACACCTTC; cdr3_aa: CASSSRDSTNYGYTF; clone_size: -; j_call: TRBJ1-2; v_call: TRBV6-5; d_call: TRBD1; cdr3_length: 15
cdr3_nt: TGTGCCAGCAGCCCAGCGCCCGTCCAAGAGACCCAGTACTTC; cdr3_aa: CASSPAPVQETQYF; clone_size: -; j_call: TRBJ2-5; v_call: TRBV11-2; d_call: -; cdr3_length: 14
cdr3_nt: TGTGCCAGCAGCTCAAAAGACAGCAGCTATGGCTACACCTTC; cdr3_aa: CASSSKDSSYGYTF; clone_size: many; j_call: TRBJ1-2; v_call: TRBV4-2; d_call: -; cdr3_length: 14